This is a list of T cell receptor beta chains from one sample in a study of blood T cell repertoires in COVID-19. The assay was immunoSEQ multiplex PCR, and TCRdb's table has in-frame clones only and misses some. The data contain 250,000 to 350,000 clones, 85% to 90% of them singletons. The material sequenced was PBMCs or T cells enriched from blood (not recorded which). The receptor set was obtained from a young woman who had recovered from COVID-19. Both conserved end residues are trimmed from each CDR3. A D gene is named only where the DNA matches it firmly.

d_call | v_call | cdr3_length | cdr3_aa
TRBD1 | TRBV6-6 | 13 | ASSFRQGTREELF
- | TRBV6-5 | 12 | ASSRGTPNYGYT
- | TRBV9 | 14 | ASRSRAASRSTEAF
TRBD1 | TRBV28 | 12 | ASSRPRGLEKLF
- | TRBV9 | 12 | ASSVDRSNEKLF
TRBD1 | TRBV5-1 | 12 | ASSRDRQSYEQY
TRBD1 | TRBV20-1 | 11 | SANEAGGRELF
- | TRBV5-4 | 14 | ASSLGAGVSTDTQY
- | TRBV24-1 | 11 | ATSDLGGYGYT
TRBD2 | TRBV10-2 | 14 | ASGGLAGPRSGELF
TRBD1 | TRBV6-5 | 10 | ASTGTGYGYT
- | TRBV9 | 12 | ASSVDLGNYGYT
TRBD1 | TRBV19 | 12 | ASSMTGDGNTIY
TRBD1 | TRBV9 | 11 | ASSPDRAYEQY
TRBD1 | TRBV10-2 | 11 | ASFRGLKETQY
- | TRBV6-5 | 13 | ASSLALLAKNIQY
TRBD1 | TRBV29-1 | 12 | SVPGQASPNEAF
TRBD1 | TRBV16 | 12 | ASSPGGSTQPQH
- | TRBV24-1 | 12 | ATSEASGYYGYT
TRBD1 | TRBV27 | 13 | ASSLTGTGSHEQY
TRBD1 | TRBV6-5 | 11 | ASSYSNRGIGT
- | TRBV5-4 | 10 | ASSLAYDEQF
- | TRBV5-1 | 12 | ASREQGSTGELF
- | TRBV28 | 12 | ASSFISRNTEAF
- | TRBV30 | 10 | AWSFGWREQY
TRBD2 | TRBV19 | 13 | ASSIDGTRFNEQF
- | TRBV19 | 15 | ASSSEFSASSYNEQF
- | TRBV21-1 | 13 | ASSKDRGPPSPLH
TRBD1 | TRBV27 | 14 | ASSGGPGQGIYGYT
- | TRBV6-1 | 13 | ASSEFQGINTEAF
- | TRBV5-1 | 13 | ASSLGGGKAGELF
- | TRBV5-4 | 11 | ASSLVGDYGYT